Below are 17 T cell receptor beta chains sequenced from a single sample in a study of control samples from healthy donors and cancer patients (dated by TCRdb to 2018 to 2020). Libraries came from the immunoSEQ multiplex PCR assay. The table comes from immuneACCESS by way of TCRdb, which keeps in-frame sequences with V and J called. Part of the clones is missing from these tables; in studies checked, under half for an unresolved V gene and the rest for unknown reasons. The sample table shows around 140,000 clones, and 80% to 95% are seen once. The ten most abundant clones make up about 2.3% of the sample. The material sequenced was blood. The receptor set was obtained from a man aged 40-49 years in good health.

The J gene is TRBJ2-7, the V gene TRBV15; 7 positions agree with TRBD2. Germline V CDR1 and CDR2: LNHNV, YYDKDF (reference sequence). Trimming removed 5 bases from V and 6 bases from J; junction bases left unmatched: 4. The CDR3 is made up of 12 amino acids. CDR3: CATSLGEGEQYF. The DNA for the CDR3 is TGTGCCACCAGCCTCGGGGAGGGCGAGCAGTACTTC.

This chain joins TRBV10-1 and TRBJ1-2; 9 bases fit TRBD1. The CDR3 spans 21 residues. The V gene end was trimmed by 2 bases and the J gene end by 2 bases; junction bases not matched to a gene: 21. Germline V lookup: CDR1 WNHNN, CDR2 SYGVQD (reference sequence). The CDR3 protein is CASSEDPPPPGQGRPNYGYTF. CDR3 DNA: TGCGCCAGCAGTGAGGATCCGCCCCCGCCGGGACAGGGCCGACCGAACTATGGCTACACCTTC.

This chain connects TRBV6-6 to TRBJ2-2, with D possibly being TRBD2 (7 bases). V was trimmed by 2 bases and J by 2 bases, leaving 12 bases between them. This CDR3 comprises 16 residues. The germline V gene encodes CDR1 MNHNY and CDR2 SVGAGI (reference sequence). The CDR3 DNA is TGTGCCAGCAGTTACGTTGCGGGGGCCAACACCGGGGAGCTGTTTTTT. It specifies CASSYVAGANTGELFF.

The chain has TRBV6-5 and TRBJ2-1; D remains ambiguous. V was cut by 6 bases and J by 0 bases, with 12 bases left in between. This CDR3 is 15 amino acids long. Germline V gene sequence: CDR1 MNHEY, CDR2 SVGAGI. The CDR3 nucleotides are TGTGCCAGCAGAAGGACCGAAATCTCCTACAATGAGCAGTTCTTC. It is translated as CASRRTEISYNEQFF.

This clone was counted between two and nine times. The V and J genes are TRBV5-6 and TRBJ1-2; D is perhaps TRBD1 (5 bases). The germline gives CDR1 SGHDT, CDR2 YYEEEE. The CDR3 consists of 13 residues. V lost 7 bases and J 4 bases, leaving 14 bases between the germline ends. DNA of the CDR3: TGTGCCAGCGACGTCCGTGGGGGCTATGGCTACACCTTC. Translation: CASDVRGGYGYTF. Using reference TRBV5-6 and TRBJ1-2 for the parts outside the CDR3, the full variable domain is DAGVTQSPTHLIKTRGQQVTLRCSPKSGHDTVSWYQQALGQGPQFIFQYYEEEERQRGNFPDRFSGHQFPNYSSELNVNALLLGDSALYLCASDVRGGYGYTFGSGTRLTVV.

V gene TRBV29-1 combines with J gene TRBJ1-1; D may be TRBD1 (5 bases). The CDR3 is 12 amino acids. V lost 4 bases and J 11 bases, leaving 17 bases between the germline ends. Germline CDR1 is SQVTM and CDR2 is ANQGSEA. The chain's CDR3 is CSVAEGSSAAFF. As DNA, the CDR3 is TGCAGCGTTGCCGAGGGGTCCTCCGCTGCTTTCTTT.

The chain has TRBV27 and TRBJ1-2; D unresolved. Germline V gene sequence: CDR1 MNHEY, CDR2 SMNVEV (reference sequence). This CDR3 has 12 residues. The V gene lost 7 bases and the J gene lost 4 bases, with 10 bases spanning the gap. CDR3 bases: TGTGCCAGCATGCGTCTCGGCTATGGCTACACCTTC. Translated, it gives CASMRLGYGYTF.

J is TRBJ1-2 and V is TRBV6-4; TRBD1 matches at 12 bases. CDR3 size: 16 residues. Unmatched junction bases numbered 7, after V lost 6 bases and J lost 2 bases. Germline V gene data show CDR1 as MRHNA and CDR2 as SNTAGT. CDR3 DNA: TGTGCCAGCAGCCCCGGGACAGGGGGCGGGAACTATGGCTACACCTTC. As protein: CASSPGTGGGNYGYTF.

As DNA, the CDR3 is TGTGCCAGCAGCGTAACAACGGGGGGGCGCAATGAGCAGTTCTTC. This gives the protein CASSVTTGGRNEQFF. This chain links TRBV9 with TRBJ2-1, with 8 positions matching TRBD2. Germline V gene sequence: CDR1 SGDLS, CDR2 YYNGEE. V lost 1 base, J lost 6 bases, and 6 bases stayed unmatched. CDR3 length: 15 residues.

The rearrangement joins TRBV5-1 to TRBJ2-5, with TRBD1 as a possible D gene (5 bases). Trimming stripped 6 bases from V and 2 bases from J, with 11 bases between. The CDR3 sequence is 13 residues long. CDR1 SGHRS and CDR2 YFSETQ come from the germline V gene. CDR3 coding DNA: TGCGCCAGCAAGTTGTCAGGGCAAGAGACCCAGTACTTC. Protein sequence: CASKLSGQETQYF.

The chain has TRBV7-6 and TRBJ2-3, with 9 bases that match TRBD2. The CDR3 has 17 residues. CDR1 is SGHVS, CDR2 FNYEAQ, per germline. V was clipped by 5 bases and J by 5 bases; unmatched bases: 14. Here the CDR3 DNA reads TGTGCCAGCAGCCCCTTCACGGGCGGGGGGGGCATAGATACGCAGTATTTT. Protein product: CASSPFTGGGGIDTQYF. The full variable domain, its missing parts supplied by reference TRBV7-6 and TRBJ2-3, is GAGVSQSPRYKVTKRGQDVALRCDPISGHVSLYWYRQALGQGPEFLTYFNYEAQQDKSGLPNDRFSAERPEGSISTLTIQRTEQRDSAMYRCASSPFTGGGGIDTQYFGPGTRLTVL.

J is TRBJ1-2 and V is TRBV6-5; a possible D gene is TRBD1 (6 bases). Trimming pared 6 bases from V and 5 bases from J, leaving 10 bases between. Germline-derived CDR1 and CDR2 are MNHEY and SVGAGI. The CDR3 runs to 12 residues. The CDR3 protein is CASSAGQYGYTF. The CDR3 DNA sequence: TGTGCCAGCAGCGCTGGACAGTATGGCTACACCTTC.

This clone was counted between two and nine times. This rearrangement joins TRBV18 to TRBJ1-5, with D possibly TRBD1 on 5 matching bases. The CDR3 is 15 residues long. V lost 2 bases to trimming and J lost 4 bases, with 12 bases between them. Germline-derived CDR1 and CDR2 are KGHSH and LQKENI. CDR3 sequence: CASSPFRDDNQPQHF. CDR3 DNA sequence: TGTGCCAGCTCACCATTCCGGGACGATAATCAGCCCCAGCATTTT.

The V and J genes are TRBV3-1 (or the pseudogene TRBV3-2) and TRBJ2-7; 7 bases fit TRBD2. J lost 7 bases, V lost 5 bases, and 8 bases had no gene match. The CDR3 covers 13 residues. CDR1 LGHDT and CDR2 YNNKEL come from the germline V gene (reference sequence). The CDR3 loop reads CASSFSREGEQYF. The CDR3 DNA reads TGTGCCAGCAGCTTTTCCAGGGAGGGAGAGCAGTACTTC.

The CDR3 spells CASSPQRGSLGDTQYF. The CDR3 region has the DNA TGTGCCAGCTCACCACAGAGAGGGTCACTGGGAGATACGCAGTATTTT. The V and J genes are TRBV18 and TRBJ2-3; D perhaps matches TRBD2 (5 bases). CDR1 KGHSH and CDR2 LQKENI come from the germline V gene. The CDR3 covers 16 residues. Trimming removed 1 base from V and 5 bases from J, with 16 bases in between.

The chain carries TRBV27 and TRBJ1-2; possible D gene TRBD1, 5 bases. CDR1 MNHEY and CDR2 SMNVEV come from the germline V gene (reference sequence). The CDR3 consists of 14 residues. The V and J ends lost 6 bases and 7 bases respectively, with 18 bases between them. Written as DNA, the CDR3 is TGTGCCAGCAGCCCCTCCTTCGGGGGTGGTGGCTACACCTTC. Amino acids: CASSPSFGGGGYTF.

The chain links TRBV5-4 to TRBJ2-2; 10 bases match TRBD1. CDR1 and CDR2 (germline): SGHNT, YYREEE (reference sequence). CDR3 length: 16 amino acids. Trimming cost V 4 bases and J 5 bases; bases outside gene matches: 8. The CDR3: CASSVRQGARTGELFF. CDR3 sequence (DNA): TGTGCCAGCAGCGTCCGACAGGGGGCGCGGACCGGGGAGCTGTTTTTT.